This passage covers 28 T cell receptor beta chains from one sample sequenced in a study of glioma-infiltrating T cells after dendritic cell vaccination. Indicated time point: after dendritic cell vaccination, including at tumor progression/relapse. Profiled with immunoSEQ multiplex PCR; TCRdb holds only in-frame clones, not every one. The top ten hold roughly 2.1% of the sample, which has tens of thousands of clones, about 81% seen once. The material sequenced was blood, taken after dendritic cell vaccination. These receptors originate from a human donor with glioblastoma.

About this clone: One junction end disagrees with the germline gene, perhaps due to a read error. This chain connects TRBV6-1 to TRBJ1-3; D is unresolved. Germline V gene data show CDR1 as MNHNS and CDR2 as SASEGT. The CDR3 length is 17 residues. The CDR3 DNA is TGTGCCAGCAGTGAAACCCTTTGGGCAGCCTCTGGAAACACTATATATTTT. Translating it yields CASSETLWAASGNTIYF.

CDR3 loop: CASSMDRGLSGYTF. CDR3 coding DNA: TGCGCCAGCAGCATGGACAGGGGCCTCAGTGGCTACACCTTC. The chain couples TRBV5-1 to TRBJ1-2, with 9 nucleotides matching TRBD1. V lost 4 bases and J lost 7; bases outside the gene matches: 8. The CDR3 is 14 residues long. Germline CDR1 SGHRS, CDR2 YFSETQ.

In DNA, the CDR3 is TGTGCCAGTATGCTAGCGGGGGCAGATACGCAGTATTTT. This encodes CASMLAGADTQYF. The chain uses TRBV19 and TRBJ2-3; TRBD2 aligns across 10 bases. J gave up 4 bases and V 7 bases, and 2 bases lay outside the gene matches. The CDR3 length is 13 residues. The germline gives CDR1 LNHDA, CDR2 SQIVND (reference sequence). Supplemented by reference TRBV19 and TRBJ2-3, the full variable domain reads DGGITQSPKYLFRKEGQNVTLSCEQNLNHDAMYWYRQDPGQGLRLIYYSQIVNDFQKGDIAEGYSVSREKKESFPLTVTSAQKNPTAFYLCASMLAGADTQYFGPGTRLTVL.

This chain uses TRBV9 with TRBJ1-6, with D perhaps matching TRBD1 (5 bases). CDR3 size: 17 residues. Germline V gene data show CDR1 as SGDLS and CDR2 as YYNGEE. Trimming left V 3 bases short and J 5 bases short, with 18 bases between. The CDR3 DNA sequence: TGTGCCAGCAGCGGGGGACTAGAGGAAATGGATAATTCACCCCTCCACTTT. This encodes CASSGGLEEMDNSPLHF.

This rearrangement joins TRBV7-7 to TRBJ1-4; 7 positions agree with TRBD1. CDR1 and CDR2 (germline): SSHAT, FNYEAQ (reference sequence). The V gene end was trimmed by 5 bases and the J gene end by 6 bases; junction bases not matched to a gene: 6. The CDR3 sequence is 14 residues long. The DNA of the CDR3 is TGTGCCAGCAGCCCGGGACAGTACTATGAAAAACTGTTTTTT. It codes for CASSPGQYYEKLFF.

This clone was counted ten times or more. CDR3 coding DNA: TGTGCCAGCAGCTCTGGACAGGGGGTCGGTCAGCCCCAGCATTTT. This gives the protein CASSSGQGVGQPQHF. This rearrangement joins TRBV7-6 to TRBJ1-5, with TRBD1 identical over 10 bases. Per the germline V gene, CDR1 is SGHVS and CDR2 is FNYEAQ. V shed 4 bases, J shed 6 bases, and the junction held 6 bases outside the gene matches. The CDR3 consists of 15 residues.

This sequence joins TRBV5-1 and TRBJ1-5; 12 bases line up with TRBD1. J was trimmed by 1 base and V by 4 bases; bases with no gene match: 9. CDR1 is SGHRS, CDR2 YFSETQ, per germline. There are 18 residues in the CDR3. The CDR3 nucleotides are TGCGCCAGCAGCGCCGGGACAGGGGGCTATGGGAGCAATCAGCCCCAGCATTTT. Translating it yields CASSAGTGGYGSNQPQHF.

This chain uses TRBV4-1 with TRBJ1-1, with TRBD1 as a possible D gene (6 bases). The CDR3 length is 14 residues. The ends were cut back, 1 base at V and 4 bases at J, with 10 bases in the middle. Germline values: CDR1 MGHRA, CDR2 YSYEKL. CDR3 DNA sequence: TGCGCCAGCAGCCAAGGGACAGTGGGCACTGAAGCTTTCTTT. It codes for CASSQGTVGTEAFF.

The CDR3 reads CASRMGTGALNTEAFF. CDR3 sequence (DNA): TGTGCCAGCAGGATGGGTACAGGGGCGTTGAACACTGAAGCTTTCTTT. The rearrangement links TRBV2 to TRBJ1-1; 7 bases match TRBD1. The germline V gene encodes CDR1 SNHLY and CDR2 FYNNEI. V was pared by 6 bases and J by 0 bases, with 10 bases of the junction left unmatched. There are 16 residues in the CDR3. Full variable domain (missing parts from reference TRBV2 and TRBJ1-1): EPEVTQTPSHQVTQMGQEVILRCVPISNHLYFYWYRQILGQKVEFLVSFYNNEISEKSEIFDDQFSVERPDGSNFTLKIRSTKLEDSAMYFCASRMGTGALNTEAFFGQGTRLTVV.

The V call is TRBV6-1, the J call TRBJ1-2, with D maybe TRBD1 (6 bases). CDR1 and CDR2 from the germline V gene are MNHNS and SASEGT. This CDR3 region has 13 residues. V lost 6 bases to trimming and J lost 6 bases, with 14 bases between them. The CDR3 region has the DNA TGTGCCAGCAGCGAACCTAACAGGGATGGCTACACCTTC. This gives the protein CASSEPNRDGYTF.

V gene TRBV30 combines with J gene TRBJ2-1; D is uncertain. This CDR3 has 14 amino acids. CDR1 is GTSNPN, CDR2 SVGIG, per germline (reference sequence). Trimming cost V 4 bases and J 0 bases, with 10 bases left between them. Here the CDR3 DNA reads TGTGCCTGGAAAATAGCCAGCTCCTACAATGAGCAGTTCTTC. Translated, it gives CAWKIASSYNEQFF.

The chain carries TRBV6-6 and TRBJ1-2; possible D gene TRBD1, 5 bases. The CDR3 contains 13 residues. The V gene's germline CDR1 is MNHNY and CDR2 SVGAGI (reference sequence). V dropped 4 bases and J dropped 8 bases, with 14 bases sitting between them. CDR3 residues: CASSWQGKGGYTF. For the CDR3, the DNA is TGTGCCAGCAGTTGGCAGGGAAAAGGAGGCTACACCTTC.

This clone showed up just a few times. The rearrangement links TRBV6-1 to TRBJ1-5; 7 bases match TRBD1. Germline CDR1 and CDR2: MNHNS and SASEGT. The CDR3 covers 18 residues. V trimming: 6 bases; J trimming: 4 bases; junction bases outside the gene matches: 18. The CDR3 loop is CASREPSSGQSLNQPQHF. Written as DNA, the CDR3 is TGTGCCAGCAGGGAACCTTCGTCGGGACAGAGCCTTAATCAGCCCCAGCATTTT.

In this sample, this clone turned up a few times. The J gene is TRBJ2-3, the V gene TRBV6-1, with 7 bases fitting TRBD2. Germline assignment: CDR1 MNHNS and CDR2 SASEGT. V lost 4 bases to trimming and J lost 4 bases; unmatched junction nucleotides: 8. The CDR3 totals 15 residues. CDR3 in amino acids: CASSAFEGGPDTQYF. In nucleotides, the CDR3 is TGTGCCAGCAGTGCTTTTGAGGGAGGGCCAGATACGCAGTATTTT.

The CDR3 nucleotides read TGTGCCAGCAGTTACTCGTATGTCTCTACCTATGGCTACACCTTC. Its protein is CASSYSYVSTYGYTF. V is TRBV6-5 and J is TRBJ1-2; D is unresolved. The CDR3 sequence is 15 residues long. Trimming shortened V by 0 bases and J by 4 bases, and 12 bases separated the two germline ends. CDR1 and CDR2 (germline): MNHEY, SVGAGI.

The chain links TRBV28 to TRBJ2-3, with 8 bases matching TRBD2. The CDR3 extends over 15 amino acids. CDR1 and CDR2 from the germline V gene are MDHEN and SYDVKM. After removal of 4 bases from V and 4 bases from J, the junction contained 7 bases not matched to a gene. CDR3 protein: CASSSLAAGPDTQYF. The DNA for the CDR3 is TGTGCCAGCAGTTCACTAGCGGCTGGCCCAGATACGCAGTATTTT.

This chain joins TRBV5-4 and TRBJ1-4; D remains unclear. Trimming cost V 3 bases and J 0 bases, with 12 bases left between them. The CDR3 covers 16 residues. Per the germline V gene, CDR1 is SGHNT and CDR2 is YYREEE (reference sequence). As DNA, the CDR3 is TGTGCCAGCAGCTCGTTCGGTCGCTCAACTAATGAAAAACTGTTTTTT. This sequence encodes CASSSFGRSTNEKLFF. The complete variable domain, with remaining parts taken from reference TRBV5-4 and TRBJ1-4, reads ETGVTQSPTHLIKTRGQQVTLRCSSQSGHNTVSWYQQALGQGPQFIFQYYREEENGRGNFPPRFSGLQFPNYSSELNVNALELDDSALYLCASSSFGRSTNEKLFFGSGTQLSVL.

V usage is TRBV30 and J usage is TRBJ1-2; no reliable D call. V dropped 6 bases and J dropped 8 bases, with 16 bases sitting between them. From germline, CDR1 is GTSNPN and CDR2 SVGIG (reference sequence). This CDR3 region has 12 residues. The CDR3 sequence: CACSGPRGGYTF. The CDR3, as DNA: TGTGCCTGCTCTGGCCCGAGAGGGGGCTACACCTTC. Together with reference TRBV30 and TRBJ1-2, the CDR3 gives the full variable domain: SQTIHQWPATLVQPVGSPLSLECTVEGTSNPNLYWYRQAAGRGLQLLFYSVGIGQISSEVPQNLSASRPQDRQFILSSKKLLLSDSGFYLCACSGPRGGYTFGSGTRLTVV.

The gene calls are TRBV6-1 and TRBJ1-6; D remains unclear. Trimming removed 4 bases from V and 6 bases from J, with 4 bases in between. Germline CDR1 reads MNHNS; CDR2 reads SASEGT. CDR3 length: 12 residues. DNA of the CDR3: TGTGCCAGCAGTGCCCTTAATTCACCCCTCCACTTT. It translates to CASSALNSPLHF.

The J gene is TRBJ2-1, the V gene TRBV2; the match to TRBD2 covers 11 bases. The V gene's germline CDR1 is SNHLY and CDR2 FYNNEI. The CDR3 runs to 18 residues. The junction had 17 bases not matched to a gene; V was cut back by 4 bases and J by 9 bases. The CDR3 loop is CASSGRRSSGGARIEQFF. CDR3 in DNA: TGTGCCAGCAGTGGACGGCGAAGTAGCGGGGGGGCCCGCATTGAGCAGTTCTTC.

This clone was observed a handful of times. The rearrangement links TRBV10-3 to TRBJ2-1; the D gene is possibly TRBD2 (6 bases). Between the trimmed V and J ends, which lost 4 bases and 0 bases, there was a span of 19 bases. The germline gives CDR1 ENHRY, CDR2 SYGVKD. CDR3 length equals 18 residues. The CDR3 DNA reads TGTGCCATCAGTGCCGACGGGAGCGGAAGAAGCTCCTACAATGAGCAGTTCTTC. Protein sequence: CAISADGSGRSSYNEQFF.

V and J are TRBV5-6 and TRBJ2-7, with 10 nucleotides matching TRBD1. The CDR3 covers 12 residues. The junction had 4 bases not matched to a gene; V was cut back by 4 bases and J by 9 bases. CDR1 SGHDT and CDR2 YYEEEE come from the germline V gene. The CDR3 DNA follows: TGTGCCAGCAGCCGGGACAGGGGTTGGCAGTACGTC. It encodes CASSRDRGWQYV.

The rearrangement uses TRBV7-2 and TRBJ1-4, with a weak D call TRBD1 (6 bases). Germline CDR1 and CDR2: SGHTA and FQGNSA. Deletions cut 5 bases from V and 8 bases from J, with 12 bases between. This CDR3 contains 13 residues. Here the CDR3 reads CASSPQGWEKLFF. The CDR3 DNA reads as TGTGCCAGCAGCCCACAGGGTTGGGAAAAACTGTTTTTT.

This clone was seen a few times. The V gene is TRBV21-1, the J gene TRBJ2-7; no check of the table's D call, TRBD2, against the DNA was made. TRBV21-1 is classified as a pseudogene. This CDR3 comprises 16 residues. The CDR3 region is CASSKGGGHTSYEQYV. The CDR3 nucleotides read TGTGCCAGCAGCAAAGGGGGAGGGCATACATCCTACGAGCAGTACGTC.

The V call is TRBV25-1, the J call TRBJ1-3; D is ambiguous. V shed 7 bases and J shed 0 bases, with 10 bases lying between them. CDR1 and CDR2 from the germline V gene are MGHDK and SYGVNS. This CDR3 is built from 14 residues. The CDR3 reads CASTVRPSGNTIYF. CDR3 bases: TGTGCCAGCACCGTGAGGCCCTCTGGAAACACCATATATTTT.

As DNA, the CDR3 is TGTGCCAGCAGCTTAGGGAGGGCGGGGACTCCGGTGTATTTT. It translates to CASSLGRAGTPVYF. The chain is built from TRBV13 and TRBJ2-3, with D possibly TRBD2 on 6 matching bases. V lost 0 bases to trimming and J lost 14 bases, with 18 bases between them. CDR3 length: 14 residues. Germline values: CDR1 PRHDT, CDR2 FYEKMQ (reference sequence). The complete variable domain, with remaining parts taken from reference TRBV13 and TRBJ2-3, reads AAGVIQSPRHLIKEKRETATLKCYPIPRHDTVYWYQQGPGQDPQFLISFYEKMQSDKGSIPDRFSAQQFSDYHSELNMSSLELGDSALYFCASSLGRAGTPVYFGPGTRLTVL.

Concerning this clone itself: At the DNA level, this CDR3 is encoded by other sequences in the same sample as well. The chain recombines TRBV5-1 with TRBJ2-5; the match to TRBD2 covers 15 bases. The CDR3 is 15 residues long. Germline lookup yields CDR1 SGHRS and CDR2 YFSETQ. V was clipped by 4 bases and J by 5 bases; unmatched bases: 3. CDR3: CASSPGTSGGETQYF. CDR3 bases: TGCGCCAGCAGCCCCGGGACTAGCGGGGGGGAGACCCAGTACTTC.

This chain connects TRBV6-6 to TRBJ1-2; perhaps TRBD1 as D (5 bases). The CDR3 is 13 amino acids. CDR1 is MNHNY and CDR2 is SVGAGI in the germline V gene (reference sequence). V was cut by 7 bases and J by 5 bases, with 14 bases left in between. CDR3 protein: CASNFGGAYGYTF. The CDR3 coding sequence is TGTGCCAGCAACTTCGGTGGGGCGTATGGCTACACCTTC.